This T cell receptor (beta chain) was profiled in a study of T cells in Graves' hyperthyroidism and ophthalmopathy. The germline V gene encodes CDR1 SNHLY and CDR2 FYNNEI. Trimming shortened V by 6 bases and J by 3 bases, and 11 bases separated the two germline ends. This CDR3 comprises 13 residues. In this sample, this clonotype turned up many times. The investigators amplified TCR beta CDR3 regions from RNA transcripts. Primed by the HTBI set, a first-round RT-PCR was run on the TCR CDR3. Using its own MiXCR run on the multiplex PCR reads, TCRdb lists one record per CDR3 protein. The data contain approximately 410,000 distinct CDR3 sequences, roughly 15% of them singletons.

J is TRBJ1-1 and V is TRBV2; unclear D gene. The sample taken for sequencing was blood. The clonotype originates from a woman between 18 and 30 years old with Graves' hyperthyroidism. CDR3 amino acids: CASSDERDTEAFF. The CDR3 nucleotides are TGTGCCAGCAGCGACGAGCGGGACACTGAAGCTTTCTTT.